This TCR beta chain was sequenced during a study of control samples from healthy donors and cancer patients. Sequenced by immunoSEQ multiplex PCR; TCRdb stores in-frame clones only, minus some. The table lists under 95,000 clones, more than 75% of them singletons, with over 12% in the top ten. This TCR was recovered from a man aged 50-60 years in good health. Sequenced input: blood.

CDR3 residues: CASSSPGQDFSGNTIYF. The CDR3 bases are TGTGCCAGTAGTTCACCGGGACAGGACTTCTCTGGAAACACCATATATTTT. The V call is TRBV19, the J call TRBJ1-3, with TRBD1 identical over 8 bases. The CDR3 contains 17 residues. CDR1 and CDR2 from the germline V gene are LNHDA and SQIVND (reference sequence). The ends lost 5 bases at V and 0 bases at J; junction bases unmatched: 9.